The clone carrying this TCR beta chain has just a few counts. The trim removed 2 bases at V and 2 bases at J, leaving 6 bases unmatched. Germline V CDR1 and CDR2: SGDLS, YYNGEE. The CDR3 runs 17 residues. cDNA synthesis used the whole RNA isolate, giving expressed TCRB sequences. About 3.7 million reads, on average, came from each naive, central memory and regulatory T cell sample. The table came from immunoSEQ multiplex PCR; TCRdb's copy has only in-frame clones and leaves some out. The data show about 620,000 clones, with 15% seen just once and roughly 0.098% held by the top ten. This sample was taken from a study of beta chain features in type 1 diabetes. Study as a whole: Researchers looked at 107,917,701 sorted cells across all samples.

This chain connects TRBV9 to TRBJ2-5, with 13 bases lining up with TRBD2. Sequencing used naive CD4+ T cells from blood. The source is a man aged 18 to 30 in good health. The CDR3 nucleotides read TGTGCCAGCAGCGTCCACGGGACTAGCGGGGTACAAGAGACCCAGTACTTC. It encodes CASSVHGTSGVQETQYF. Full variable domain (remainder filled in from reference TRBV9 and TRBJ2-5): DSGVTQTPKHLITATGQRVTLRCSPRSGDLSVYWYQQSLDQGLQFLIQYYNGEERAKGNILERFSAQQFPDLHSELNLSSLELGDSALYFCASSVHGTSGVQETQYFGPGTRLLVL.